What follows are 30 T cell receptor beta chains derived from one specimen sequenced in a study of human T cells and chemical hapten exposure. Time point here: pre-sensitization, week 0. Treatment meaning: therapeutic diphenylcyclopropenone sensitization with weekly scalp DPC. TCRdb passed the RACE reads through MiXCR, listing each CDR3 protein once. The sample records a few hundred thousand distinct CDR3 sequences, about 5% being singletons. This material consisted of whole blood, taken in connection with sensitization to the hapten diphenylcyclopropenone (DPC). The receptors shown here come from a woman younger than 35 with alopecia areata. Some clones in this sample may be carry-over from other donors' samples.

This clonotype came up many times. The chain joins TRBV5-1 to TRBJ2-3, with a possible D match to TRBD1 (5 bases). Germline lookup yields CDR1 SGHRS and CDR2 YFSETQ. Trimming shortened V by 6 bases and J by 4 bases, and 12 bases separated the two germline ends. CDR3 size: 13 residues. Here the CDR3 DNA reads TGCGCCAGCAACCAGGGCACCTCAGATACGCAGTATTTT. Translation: CASNQGTSDTQYF.

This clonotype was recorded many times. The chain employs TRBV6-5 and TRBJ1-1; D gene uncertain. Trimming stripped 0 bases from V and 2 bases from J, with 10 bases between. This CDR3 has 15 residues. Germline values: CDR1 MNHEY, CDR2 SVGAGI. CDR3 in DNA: TGTGCCAGCAGTTACTCGTTTTTGGTCAACACTGAAGCTTTCTTT. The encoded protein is CASSYSFLVNTEAFF.

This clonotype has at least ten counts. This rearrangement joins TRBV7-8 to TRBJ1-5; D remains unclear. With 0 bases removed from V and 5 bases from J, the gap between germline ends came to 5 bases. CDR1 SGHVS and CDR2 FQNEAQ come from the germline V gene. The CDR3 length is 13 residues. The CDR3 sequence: CASSLARDQPQHF. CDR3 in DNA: TGTGCCAGCAGCTTAGCGAGGGATCAGCCCCAGCATTTT.

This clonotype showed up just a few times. DNA of the CDR3: TGTGCCAGCGGGAGGGGAAGTGGGGTCACTGGAAACACCATATATTTT. It codes for CASGRGSGVTGNTIYF. The genes are TRBV6-5 and TRBJ1-3; maybe TRBD1 (5 bases). CDR3 length: 16 residues. V lost 8 bases and J lost 2, with 19 bases in between. CDR1 MNHEY and CDR2 SVGAGI come from the germline V gene.

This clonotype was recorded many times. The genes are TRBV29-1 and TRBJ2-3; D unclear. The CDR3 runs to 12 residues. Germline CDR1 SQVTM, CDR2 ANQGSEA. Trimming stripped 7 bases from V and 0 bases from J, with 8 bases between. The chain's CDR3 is CSAGSSTDTQYF. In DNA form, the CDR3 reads TGCAGCGCCGGGTCTAGCACAGATACGCAGTATTTT.

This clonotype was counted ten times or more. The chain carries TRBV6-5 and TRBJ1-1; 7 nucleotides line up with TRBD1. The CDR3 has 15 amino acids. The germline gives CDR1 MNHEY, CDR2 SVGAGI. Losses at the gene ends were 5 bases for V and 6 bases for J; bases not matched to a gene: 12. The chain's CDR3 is CASSRGDRVWSEAFF. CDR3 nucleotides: TGTGCCAGCAGTCGCGGTGACAGGGTATGGTCTGAAGCTTTCTTT.

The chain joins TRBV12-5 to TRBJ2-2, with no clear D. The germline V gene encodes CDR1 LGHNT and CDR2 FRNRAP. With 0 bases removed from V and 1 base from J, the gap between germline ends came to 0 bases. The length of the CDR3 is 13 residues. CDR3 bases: TGTGCTAGTGGTTTGGTGAACACCGGGGAGCTGTTTTTT. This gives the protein CASGLVNTGELFF.

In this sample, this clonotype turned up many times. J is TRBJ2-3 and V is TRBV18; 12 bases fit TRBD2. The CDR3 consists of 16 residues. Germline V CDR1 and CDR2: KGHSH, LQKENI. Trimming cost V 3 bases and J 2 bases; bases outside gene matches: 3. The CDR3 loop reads CASSPTSGGITDTQYF. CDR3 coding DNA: TGTGCCAGCTCACCTACTAGCGGGGGGATCACAGATACGCAGTATTTT.

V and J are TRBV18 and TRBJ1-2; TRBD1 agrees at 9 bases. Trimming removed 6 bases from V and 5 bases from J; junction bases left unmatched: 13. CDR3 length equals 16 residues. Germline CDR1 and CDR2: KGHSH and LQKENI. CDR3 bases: TGTGCCAGCTCCCCCTTATCCGGGACAGGGCTGTATGGCTACACCTTC. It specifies CASSPLSGTGLYGYTF.

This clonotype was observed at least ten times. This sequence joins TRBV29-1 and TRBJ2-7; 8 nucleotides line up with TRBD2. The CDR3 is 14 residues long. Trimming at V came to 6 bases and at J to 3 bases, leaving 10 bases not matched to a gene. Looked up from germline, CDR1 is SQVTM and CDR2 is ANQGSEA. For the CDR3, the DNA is TGCAGCGTACTCCGAGTTAGCGGGGACTACGAGCAGTACTTC. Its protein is CSVLRVSGDYEQYF.

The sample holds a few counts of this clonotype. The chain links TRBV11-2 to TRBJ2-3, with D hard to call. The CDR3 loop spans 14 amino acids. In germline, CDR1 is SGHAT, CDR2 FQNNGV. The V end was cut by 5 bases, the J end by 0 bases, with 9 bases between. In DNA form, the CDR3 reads TGTGCCAGCAGCCCTCCCACTAGCACAGATACGCAGTATTTT. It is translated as CASSPPTSTDTQYF.

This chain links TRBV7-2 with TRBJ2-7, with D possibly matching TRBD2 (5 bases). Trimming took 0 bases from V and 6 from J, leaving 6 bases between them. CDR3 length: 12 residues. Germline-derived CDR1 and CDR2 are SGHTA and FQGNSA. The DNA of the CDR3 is TGTGCCAGCAGCTTAGCCAGCGGCGAGCAGTACTTC. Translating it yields CASSLASGEQYF. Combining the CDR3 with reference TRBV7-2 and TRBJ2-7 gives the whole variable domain GAGVSQSPSNKVTEKGKDVELRCDPISGHTALYWYRQSLGQGLEFLIYFQGNSAPDKSGLPSDRFSAERTGGSVSTLTIQRTQQEDSAVYLCASSLASGEQYFGPGTRLTVT.

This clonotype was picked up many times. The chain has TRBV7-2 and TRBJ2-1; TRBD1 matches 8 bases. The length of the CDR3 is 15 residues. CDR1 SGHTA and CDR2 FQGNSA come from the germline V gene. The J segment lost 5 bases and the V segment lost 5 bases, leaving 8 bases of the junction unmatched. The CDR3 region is CASSLGQGSNNEQFF. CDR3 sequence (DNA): TGTGCCAGCAGCCTTGGACAGGGTAGTAACAATGAGCAGTTCTTC.

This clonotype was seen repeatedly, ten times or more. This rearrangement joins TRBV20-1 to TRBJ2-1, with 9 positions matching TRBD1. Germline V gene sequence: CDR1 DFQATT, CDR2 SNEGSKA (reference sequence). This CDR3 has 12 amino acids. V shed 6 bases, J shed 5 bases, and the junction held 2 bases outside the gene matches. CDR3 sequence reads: CSAGTGNNEQFF. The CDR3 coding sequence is TGCAGTGCCGGGACAGGGAACAATGAGCAGTTCTTC.

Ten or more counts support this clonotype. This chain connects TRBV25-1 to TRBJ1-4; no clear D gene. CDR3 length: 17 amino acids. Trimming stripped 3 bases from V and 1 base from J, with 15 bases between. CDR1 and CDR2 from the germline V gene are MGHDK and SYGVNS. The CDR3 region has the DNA TGTGCCAGCAGTGACACCAGGAATCTGATAACTAATGAAAAACTGTTTTTT. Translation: CASSDTRNLITNEKLFF.

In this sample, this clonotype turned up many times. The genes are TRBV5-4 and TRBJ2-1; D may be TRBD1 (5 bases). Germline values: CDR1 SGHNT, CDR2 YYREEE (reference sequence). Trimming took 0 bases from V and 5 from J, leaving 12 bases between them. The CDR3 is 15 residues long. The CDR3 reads CASSLGTRSHNEQFF. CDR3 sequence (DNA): TGTGCCAGCAGCTTGGGGACAAGGTCTCACAATGAGCAGTTCTTC.

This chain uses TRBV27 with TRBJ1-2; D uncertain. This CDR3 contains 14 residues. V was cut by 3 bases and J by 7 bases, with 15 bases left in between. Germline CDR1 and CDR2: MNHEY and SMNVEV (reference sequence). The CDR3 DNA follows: TGTGCCAGCAGTTTGGGAAGGGCCCAAAGTGGCTACACCTTC. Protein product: CASSLGRAQSGYTF.

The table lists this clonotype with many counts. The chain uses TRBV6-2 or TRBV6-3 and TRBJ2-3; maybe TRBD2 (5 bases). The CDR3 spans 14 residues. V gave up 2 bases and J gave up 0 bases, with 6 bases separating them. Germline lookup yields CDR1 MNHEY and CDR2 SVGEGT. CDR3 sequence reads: CASSYDYSTDTQYF. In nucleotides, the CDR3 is TGTGCCAGCAGTTACGACTACAGCACAGATACGCAGTATTTT.

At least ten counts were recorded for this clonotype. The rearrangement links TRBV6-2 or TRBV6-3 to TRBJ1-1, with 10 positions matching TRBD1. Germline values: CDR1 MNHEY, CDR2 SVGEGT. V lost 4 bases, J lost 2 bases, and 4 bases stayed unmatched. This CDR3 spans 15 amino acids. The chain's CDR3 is CASSWRQGANTEAFF. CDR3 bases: TGTGCCAGCAGTTGGAGACAGGGGGCAAACACTGAAGCTTTCTTT.

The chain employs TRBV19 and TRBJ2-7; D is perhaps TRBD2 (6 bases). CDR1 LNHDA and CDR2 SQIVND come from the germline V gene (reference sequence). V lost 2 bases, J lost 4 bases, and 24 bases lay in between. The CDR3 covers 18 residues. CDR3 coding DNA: TGTGCCAGTAGTATACAGGCCGACGGTTACTTCGGGGGTTACGAGCAGTACTTC. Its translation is CASSIQADGYFGGYEQYF.

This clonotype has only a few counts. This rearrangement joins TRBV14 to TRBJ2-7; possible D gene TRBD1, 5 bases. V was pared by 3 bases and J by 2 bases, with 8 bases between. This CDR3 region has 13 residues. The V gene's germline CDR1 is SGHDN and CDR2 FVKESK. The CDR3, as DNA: TGTGCCAGCAGCCACTCAGGGACCTACGAGCAGTACTTC. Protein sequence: CASSHSGTYEQYF.

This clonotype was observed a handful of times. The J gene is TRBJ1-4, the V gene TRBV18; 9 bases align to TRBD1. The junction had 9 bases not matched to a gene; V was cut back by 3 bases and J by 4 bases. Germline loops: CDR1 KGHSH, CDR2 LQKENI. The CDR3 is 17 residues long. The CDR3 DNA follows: TGTGCCAGCTCACCGCCGGGACAGGGACCCGGTAATGAAAAACTGTTTTTT. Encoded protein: CASSPPGQGPGNEKLFF. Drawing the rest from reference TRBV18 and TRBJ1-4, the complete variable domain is NAGVMQNPRHLVRRRGQEARLRCSPMKGHSHVYWYRQLPEEGLKFMVYLQKENIIDESGMPKERFSAEFPKEGPSILRIQQVVRGDSAAYFCASSPPGQGPGNEKLFFGSGTQLSVL.

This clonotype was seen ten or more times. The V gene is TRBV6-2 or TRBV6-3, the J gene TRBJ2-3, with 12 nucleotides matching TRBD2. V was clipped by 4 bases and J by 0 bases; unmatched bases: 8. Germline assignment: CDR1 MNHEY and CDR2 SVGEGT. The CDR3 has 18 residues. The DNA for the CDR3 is TGTGCCAGCAGTTCGGGGACTAGCGGGCACCCTAGCACAGATACGCAGTATTTT. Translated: CASSSGTSGHPSTDTQYF.

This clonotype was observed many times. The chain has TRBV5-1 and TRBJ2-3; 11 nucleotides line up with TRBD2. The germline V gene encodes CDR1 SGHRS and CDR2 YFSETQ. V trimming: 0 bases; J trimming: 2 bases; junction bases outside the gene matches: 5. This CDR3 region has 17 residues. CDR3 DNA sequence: TGCGCCAGCAGCTTGGGATCACTAGCGGGGGCCACAGATACGCAGTATTTT. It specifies CASSLGSLAGATDTQYF.

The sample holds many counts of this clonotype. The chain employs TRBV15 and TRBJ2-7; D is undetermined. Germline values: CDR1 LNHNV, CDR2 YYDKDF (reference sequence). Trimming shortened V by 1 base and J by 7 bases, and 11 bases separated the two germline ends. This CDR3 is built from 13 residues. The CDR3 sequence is CATSRGGPREQYF. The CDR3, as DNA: TGTGCCACCAGCAGAGGCGGCCCGCGGGAGCAGTACTTC.

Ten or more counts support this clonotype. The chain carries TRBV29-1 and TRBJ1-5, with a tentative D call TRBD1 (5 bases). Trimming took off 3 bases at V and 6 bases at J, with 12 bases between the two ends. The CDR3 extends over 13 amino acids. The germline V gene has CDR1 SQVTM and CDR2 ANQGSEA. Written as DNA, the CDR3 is TGCAGCGTTGATGAGGGGAAAGGTCAGCCCCAGCATTTT. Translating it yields CSVDEGKGQPQHF.

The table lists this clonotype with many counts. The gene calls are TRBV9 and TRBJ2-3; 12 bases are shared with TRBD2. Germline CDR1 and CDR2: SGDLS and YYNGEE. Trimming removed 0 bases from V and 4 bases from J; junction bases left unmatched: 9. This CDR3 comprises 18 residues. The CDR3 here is CASSVVASGGAGADTQYF. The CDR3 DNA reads TGTGCCAGCAGCGTAGTGGCTAGCGGGGGGGCTGGGGCAGATACGCAGTATTTT.

The CDR3 sequence: CASSLIRNTGELFF. In nucleotides, the CDR3 is TGTGCCAGCAGCTTAATCAGGAACACCGGGGAGCTGTTTTTT. V is TRBV7-9 and J is TRBJ2-2; no clear D gene. The CDR3 runs 14 residues. The ends were cut back, 2 bases at V and 1 base at J, with 5 bases in the middle. Per germline, CDR1 SEHNR and CDR2 FQNEAQ (reference sequence).

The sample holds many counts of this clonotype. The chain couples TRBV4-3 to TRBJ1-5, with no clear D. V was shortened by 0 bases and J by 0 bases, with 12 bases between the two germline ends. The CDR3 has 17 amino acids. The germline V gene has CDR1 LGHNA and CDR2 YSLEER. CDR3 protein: CASSQDASGSSNQPQHF. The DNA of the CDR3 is TGCGCCAGCAGCCAAGATGCCTCGGGCAGTAGCAATCAGCCCCAGCATTTT.

The CDR3 region is CASTLGRDAYNSPLHF. In DNA form, the CDR3 reads TGTGCCAGCACACTGGGGAGGGATGCCTATAATTCACCCCTCCACTTT. V is TRBV7-2 and J is TRBJ1-6; no reliable D call. Germline V gene sequence: CDR1 SGHTA, CDR2 FQGNSA. The CDR3 length is 16 residues. The V end was cut by 7 bases, the J end by 2 bases, with 15 bases between.